This T cell receptor beta chain was recovered during a study of identical twins. Germline assignment: CDR1 SGHTA and CDR2 FQGNSA. V was shortened by 4 bases and J by 7 bases, with 9 bases between the two germline ends. CDR3 length: 12 residues. This clonotype was recorded a few times. TCRdb recomputed calls from the 5' RACE reads with MiXCR, one row per CDR3 protein. The sample holds roughly 750,000 distinct CDR3 sequences; approximately 21% are singletons and the top ten take more than 4%. The data also belong to a second study, concerning T cells expressing NK-cell markers. From that second work: The TCR beta repertoires were obtained from sorted CD3+CD56+NKG2C+, CD3+CD56+NKG2C- and CD3+CD56-NKG2C+ T cells.

The sequence derives from a woman between 18 and 29 years old in good health. The rearrangement uses TRBV7-2 and TRBJ2-3; D is ambiguous. Specimen: PBMCs. DNA for the CDR3: TGTGCCAGCAGCTCCCGAAGAAATACGCAGTATTTT. Encoded protein: CASSSRRNTQYF.